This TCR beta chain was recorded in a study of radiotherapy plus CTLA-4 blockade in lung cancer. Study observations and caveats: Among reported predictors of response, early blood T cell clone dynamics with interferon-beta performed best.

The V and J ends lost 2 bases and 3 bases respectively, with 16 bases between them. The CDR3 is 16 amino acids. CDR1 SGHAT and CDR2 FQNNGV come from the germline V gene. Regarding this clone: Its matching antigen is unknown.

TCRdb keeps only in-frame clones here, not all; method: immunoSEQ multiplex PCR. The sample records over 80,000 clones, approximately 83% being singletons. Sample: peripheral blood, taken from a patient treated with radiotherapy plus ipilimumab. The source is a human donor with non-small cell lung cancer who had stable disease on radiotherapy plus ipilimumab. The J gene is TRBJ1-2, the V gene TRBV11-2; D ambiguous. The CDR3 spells CASSLRQGLGHYGYTF. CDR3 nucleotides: TGTGCCAGCAGCTTAAGGCAAGGATTAGGCCACTATGGCTACACCTTC.